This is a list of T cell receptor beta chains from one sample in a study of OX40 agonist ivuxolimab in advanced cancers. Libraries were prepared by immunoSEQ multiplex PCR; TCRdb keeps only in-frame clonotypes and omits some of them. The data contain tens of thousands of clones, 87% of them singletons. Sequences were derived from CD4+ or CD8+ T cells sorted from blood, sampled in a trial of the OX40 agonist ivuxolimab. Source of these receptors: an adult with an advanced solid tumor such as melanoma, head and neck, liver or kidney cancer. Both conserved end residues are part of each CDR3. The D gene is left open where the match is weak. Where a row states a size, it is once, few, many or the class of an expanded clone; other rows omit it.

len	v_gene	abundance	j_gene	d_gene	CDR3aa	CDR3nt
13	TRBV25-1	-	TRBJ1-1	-	CASSGPGALRAFF	TGTGCCAGCAGTGGTCCTGGGGCCTTGAGGGCTTTCTTT
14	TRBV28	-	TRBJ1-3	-	CASSLVVGGNTIYF	TGTGCCAGCAGCCTGGTGGTGGGTGGAAACACCATATATTTT
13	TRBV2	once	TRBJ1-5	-	CASSDGGGQPQHF	TGTGCCAGCAGTGACGGGGGTGGACAGCCCCAGCATTTT
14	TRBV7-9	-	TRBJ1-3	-	CASSLGGGGNTIYF	TGTGCCAGCAGCTTAGGGGGTGGTGGAAACACCATATATTTT
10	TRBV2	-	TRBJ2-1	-	CASGDNEQFF	TGTGCCAGCGGAGACAATGAGCAGTTCTTC
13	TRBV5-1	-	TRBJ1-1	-	CASSLQENTEAFF	TGCGCCAGCAGCTTACAGGAGAACACTGAAGCTTTCTTT
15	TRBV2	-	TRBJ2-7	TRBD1	CATAPNRGPRYEQYF	TGTGCCACCGCCCCAAACAGGGGCCCACGCTACGAGCAGTACTTC
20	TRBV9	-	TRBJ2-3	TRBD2	CASSARGGALGGTSTDTQYF	TGTGCCAGCAGCGCCCGGGGGGGGGCCCTCGGCGGTACTAGCACAGATACGCAGTATTTT
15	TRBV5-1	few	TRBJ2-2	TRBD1	CASSRTGGNTGELFF	TGCGCCAGCAGCCGGACAGGGGGGAACACCGGGGAGCTGTTTTTT
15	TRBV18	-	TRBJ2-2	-	CASSSGTANTGELFF	TGTGCCAGCTCATCCGGGACGGCGAACACCGGGGAGCTGTTTTTT
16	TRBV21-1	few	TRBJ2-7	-	CASSKGTSGSSYEQYF	TGTGCCAGCAGCAAAGGGACTAGCGGGAGCTCCTACGAGCAGTACTTC
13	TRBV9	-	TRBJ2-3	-	CASGFGSTDTQYF	TGTGCCAGCGGGTTCGGGTCCACAGATACGCAGTATTTT
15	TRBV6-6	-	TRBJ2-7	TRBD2	CASSFGLAGSHEQYF	TGTGCCAGCAGTTTCGGACTAGCGGGATCGCACGAGCAGTACTTC
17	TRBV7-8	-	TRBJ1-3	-	CASSLGAFGGAGNTIYF	TGTGCCAGCAGCTTAGGGGCTTTCGGGGGTGCTGGAAACACCATATATTTT
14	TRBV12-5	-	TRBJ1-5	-	CASGLGGGNQPQHF	TGTGCTAGTGGTTTGGGAGGGGGAAATCAGCCCCAGCATTTT
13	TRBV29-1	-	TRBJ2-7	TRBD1	CSVGKTGMNEQYF	TGCAGCGTGGGAAAGACAGGGATGAACGAGCAGTACTTC
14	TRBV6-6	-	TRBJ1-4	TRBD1	CASSSRGQDEKLFF	TGTGCCAGCAGTTCCAGGGGGCAGGATGAAAAACTGTTTTTT
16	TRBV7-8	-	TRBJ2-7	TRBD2	CASSPRGAGGLYEQYF	TGTGCCAGCAGCCCCCGGGGAGCGGGAGGCCTCTACGAGCAGTACTTC
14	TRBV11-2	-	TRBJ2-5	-	CASSLYPGGETQYF	TGTGCCAGCAGCTTATACCCAGGAGGAGAGACCCAGTACTTC
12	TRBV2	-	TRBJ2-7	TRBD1	CASSGQGDEQYF	TGTGCCAGCAGTGGACAGGGCGACGAGCAGTACTTC
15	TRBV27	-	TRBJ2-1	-	CASSWRSPRTNEQFF	TGTGCCAGCAGTTGGCGGTCACCAAGAACTAATGAGCAGTTCTTC
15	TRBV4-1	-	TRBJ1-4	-	CASSQAWGLDEKLFF	TGCGCCAGCAGCCAAGCATGGGGATTGGATGAAAAACTGTTTTTT
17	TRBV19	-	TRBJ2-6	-	CASSPTGTNSGANVLTF	TGTGCCAGTAGTCCAACCGGGACAAACTCTGGGGCCAACGTCCTGACTTTC
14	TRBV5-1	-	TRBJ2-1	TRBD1	CASSLGQGRNEQFF	TGCGCCAGCAGCTTGGGACAGGGTAGGAATGAGCAGTTCTTC
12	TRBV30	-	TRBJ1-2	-	CAWSVPGSGYTF	TGTGCCTGGAGTGTACCTGGGTCTGGCTACACCTTC
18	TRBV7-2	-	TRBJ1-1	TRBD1	CASSSMVHDRGLLTEAFF	TGTGCCAGCAGCTCGATGGTCCACGACAGGGGGCTCCTCACTGAAGCTTTCTTT
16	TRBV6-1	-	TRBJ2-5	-	CASSEDLRGGFKTQYF	TGTGCCAGCAGTGAAGACTTGCGGGGCGGCTTTAAGACCCAGTACTTC
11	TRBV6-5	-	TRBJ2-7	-	CASSGLSEQYF	TGTGCCAGCAGTGGATTGAGTGAGCAGTACTTC
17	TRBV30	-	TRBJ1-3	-	CAWSVGARGSSGNTIYF	TGTGCCTGGAGTGTAGGAGCAAGGGGAAGCTCTGGAAACACCATATATTTT
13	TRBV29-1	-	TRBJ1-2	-	CSVADTVVHGYTF	TGCAGCGTCGCGGATACAGTAGTCCATGGCTACACCTTC
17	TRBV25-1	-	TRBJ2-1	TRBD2	CASPKGLAGGGANEQFF	TGTGCCAGCCCGAAGGGGTTAGCGGGAGGCGGTGCCAATGAGCAGTTCTTC
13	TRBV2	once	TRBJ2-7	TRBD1	CASRRTGSYEQYF	TGTGCCAGCAGGCGGACAGGGTCCTACGAGCAGTACTTC
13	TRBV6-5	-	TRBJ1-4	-	CASSYTIREKLFF	TGTGCCAGCAGTTACACAATCAGGGAAAAACTGTTTTTT
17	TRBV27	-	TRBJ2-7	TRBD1	CASSLTRDRVVSYEQYF	TGTGCCAGCAGTTTAACCCGGGACAGGGTGGTGTCCTACGAGCAGTACTTC
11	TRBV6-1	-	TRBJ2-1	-	CASSRVNEQFF	TGTGCCAGCAGTCGGGTGAATGAGCAGTTCTTC
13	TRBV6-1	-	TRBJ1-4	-	CASRTTGREKLFF	TGTGCCAGCAGGACTACAGGGAGGGAAAAACTGTTTTTT
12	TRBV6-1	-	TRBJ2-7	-	CASSENRGEQYF	TGTGCCAGCAGTGAAAATCGGGGGGAGCAGTACTTC
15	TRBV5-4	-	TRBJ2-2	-	CASGSQQGGTGELFF	TGTGCCAGCGGGTCCCAACAGGGGGGGACCGGGGAGCTGTTTTTT
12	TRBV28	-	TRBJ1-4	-	CASDGANEKLFF	TGTGCCAGCGACGGGGCTAATGAAAAACTGTTTTTT
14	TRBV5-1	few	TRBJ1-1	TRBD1	CASSLDRVNTEAFF	TGCGCCAGCAGCTTAGACAGGGTTAACACTGAAGCTTTCTTT
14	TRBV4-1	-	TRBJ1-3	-	CASSQGYGGNTIYF	TGCGCCAGCAGCCAAGGGTACGGGGGAAACACCATATATTTT
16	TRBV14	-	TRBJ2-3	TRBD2	CASSRYANGRHDTQYF	TGTGCCAGCAGCCGATATGCAAACGGGAGGCACGATACGCAGTATTTT
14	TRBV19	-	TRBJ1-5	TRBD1	CASSMSTGSQPQHF	TGTGCCAGTAGTATGTCGACAGGGAGCCAGCCCCAGCATTTT
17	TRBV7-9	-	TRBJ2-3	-	CASSLGQVLASTDTQYF	TGTGCCAGCAGCTTAGGTCAGGTCCTGGCTAGCACAGATACGCAGTATTTT
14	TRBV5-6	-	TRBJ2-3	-	CASSFGVTTDTQYF	TGTGCCAGCAGCTTTGGAGTAACCACAGATACGCAGTATTTT
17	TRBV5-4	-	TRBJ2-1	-	CASSLSSVRRGYNEQFF	TGTGCCAGCAGCTTATCATCGGTGAGGCGTGGCTACAATGAGCAGTTCTTC
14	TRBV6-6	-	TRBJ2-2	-	CASRPSLESGELFF	TGTGCCAGCAGACCCTCGCTAGAATCCGGGGAGCTGTTTTTT
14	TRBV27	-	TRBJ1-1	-	CASSLRVKGTEAFF	TGTGCCAGCAGTTTAAGGGTCAAGGGCACTGAAGCTTTCTTT
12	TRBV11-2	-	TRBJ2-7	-	CASSGGSYEQYF	TGTGCCAGCAGCGGGGGCTCCTACGAGCAGTACTTC
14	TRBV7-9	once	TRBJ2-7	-	CASSLVRTSYEQYF	TGTGCCAGCAGCTTAGTACGAACCTCCTACGAGCAGTACTTC